These 17 T cell receptor beta chains came from one sample sequenced in a study of human T cells and chemical hapten exposure. Specified time point: patch test 3, about 24 weeks after DPC sensitization. Treatment: therapeutic diphenylcyclopropenone sensitization with weekly scalp DPC. TCRdb fed the RACE reads into MiXCR, producing one record per CDR3 protein. The sample contains around 130,000 distinct CDR3 sequences, 11% of which appear only once. The starting material was whole blood, obtained in connection with sensitization to the hapten diphenylcyclopropenone (DPC). These receptors were obtained from a woman between 50 and 59 years old with alopecia areata. Some clones in this sample may be carry-over from other donors' samples.

This clonotype was seen at least ten times. The chain joins TRBV5-6 to TRBJ1-1; tentative D call: TRBD1 (5 bases). The germline V gene has CDR1 SGHDT and CDR2 YYEEEE. V was clipped by 0 bases and J by 1 base, with 10 bases between them. The length of the CDR3 is 15 residues. For the CDR3, the DNA is TGTGCCAGCAGCTTGGAGGGACGGAGGAACACTGAAGCTTTCTTT. Translating it yields CASSLEGRRNTEAFF.

The count of this clonotype is one. A read error may explain this, as a much larger clone is one base away. The V and J genes are TRBV28 and TRBJ2-3; D call uncertain. The V gene lost 4 bases and the J gene lost 4 bases, with 15 bases spanning the gap. The germline V gene has CDR1 MDHEN and CDR2 SYDVKM. The CDR3 has 15 amino acids. In DNA, the CDR3 is TGTGCCAGCAGTTCCGGACGAGCCTCGGCAGATACGCAGTATTTT. Translated, it gives CASSSGRASADTQYF.

The chain recombines TRBV20-1 with TRBJ2-3; no reliable D call. V was trimmed by 3 bases and J by 9 bases, leaving 10 bases between them. Germline CDR1 and CDR2: DFQATT and SNEGSKA (reference sequence). The CDR3 extends over 11 amino acids. CDR3 amino acids: CSASAKETQYF. The CDR3 coding sequence is TGCAGTGCTAGTGCCAAAGAAACGCAGTATTTT.

This clonotype occurred a few times. The rearrangement uses TRBV6-6 and TRBJ2-3, with D possibly being TRBD2 (6 bases). The germline V and J ends were trimmed by 4 bases and 4 bases, with 12 bases remaining between them. From germline, CDR1 is MNHNY and CDR2 SVGAGI (reference sequence). The CDR3 is made up of 14 amino acids. The CDR3 loop is CASSWGGASDTQYF. The CDR3 nucleotides read TGTGCCAGCAGTTGGGGCGGGGCCTCAGATACGCAGTATTTT.

The rearrangement joins TRBV7-2 to TRBJ2-3; no firm D call. The CDR3 spans 14 residues. Deletions cut 0 bases from V and 2 bases from J, with 6 bases between. The germline V gene has CDR1 SGHTA and CDR2 FQGNSA. This CDR3 is CASSLAHPTDTQYF. CDR3 coding DNA: TGTGCCAGCAGCTTAGCGCACCCCACAGATACGCAGTATTTT.

Only a few counts were recorded for this clonotype. The V gene is TRBV5-1, the J gene TRBJ2-7; D may be TRBD1 or TRBD2 (5 bases each). The germline CDR1 and CDR2 sequences are SGHRS and YFSETQ. Trimming pared 4 bases from V and 9 bases from J, leaving 20 bases between. There are 14 residues in the CDR3. The CDR3: CASSRPGRPEVQYF. The CDR3 DNA is TGCGCCAGCAGCCGACCGGGACGCCCTGAAGTGCAGTACTTC.

This chain connects TRBV5-1 to TRBJ2-3, with 8 bases identical to TRBD1. Germline V CDR1 and CDR2: SGHRS, YFSETQ. This CDR3 has 15 amino acids. Trimming removed 7 bases from V and 1 base from J; junction bases left unmatched: 8. Here the CDR3 reads CASQTTGGRTDTQYF. The CDR3 bases are TGCGCCAGCCAGACTACAGGGGGTCGCACAGATACGCAGTATTTT.

This clonotype showed up many times. The chain combines TRBV20-1 with TRBJ2-7; 10 bases map to TRBD2. Germline-derived CDR1 and CDR2 are DFQATT and SNEGSKA (reference sequence). V lost 0 bases to trimming and J lost 9 bases; unmatched junction nucleotides: 11. The CDR3 consists of 15 residues. Here the CDR3 DNA reads TGCAGTGCTAGAGATCTGTCCCTAGCGGGAGCGGTGCAGTACTTC. This translates into CSARDLSLAGAVQYF.

This clonotype has a handful of counts. This chain joins TRBV25-1 and TRBJ1-6; D may be TRBD1 (5 bases). The ends were cut back, 8 bases at V and 5 bases at J, with 10 bases in the middle. Germline CDR1 is MGHDK and CDR2 is SYGVNS. The CDR3 loop spans 13 amino acids. The CDR3 coding sequence is TGTGCCAGCTCGGGGGTTAATAATTCACCCCTCCACTTT. Protein sequence: CASSGVNNSPLHF.

The chain recombines TRBV15 with TRBJ1-1, with D perhaps matching TRBD1 (5 bases). Germline V gives CDR1 LNHNV, CDR2 YYDKDF (reference sequence). With 5 bases removed from V and 1 base from J, the gap between germline ends came to 11 bases. This CDR3 has 14 amino acids. The CDR3 region has the DNA TGTGCCACCAGCCTCCGGGACGGGAACACTGAAGCTTTCTTT. It is translated as CATSLRDGNTEAFF. Full variable domain (remainder filled in from reference TRBV15 and TRBJ1-1): DAMVIQNPRYQVTQFGKPVTLSCSQTLNHNVMYWYQQKSSQAPKLLFHYYDKDFNNEADTPDNFQSRRPNTSFCFLDIRSPGLGDTAMYLCATSLRDGNTEAFFGQGTRLTVV.

V is TRBV29-1 and J is TRBJ2-7; TRBD1 might be the D (6 bases). The CDR3 loop spans 14 amino acids. V lost 0 bases to trimming and J lost 6 bases, with 15 bases between them. Germline-derived CDR1 and CDR2 are SQVTM and ANQGSEA. CDR3 sequence reads: CSVEDRAGEGEQYF. Written as DNA, the CDR3 is TGCAGCGTTGAAGATCGAGCAGGGGAAGGCGAGCAGTACTTC.

Details on this clonotype: The junction does not match germline at one end; this may be a read error. This chain uses TRBV24-1 with TRBJ2-4; D is unclear. Per the germline V gene, CDR1 is KGHDR and CDR2 is SFDVKD. The CDR3 length is 13 residues. CDR3 residues: CATSDETTTGKDF. The CDR3 DNA reads as TGTGCCACCAGTGATGAAACCACTACGGGCAAGGACTTC.

This clonotype was picked up a small number of times. The chain has TRBV5-1 and TRBJ2-1, with 9 bases matching TRBD2. This CDR3 is 13 amino acids long. V lost 5 bases to trimming and J lost 9 bases; unmatched junction nucleotides: 6. Per germline, CDR1 SGHRS and CDR2 YFSETQ. The DNA of the CDR3 is TGCGCCAGCAGGCTAGCGGGATTTGGTGAGCAGTTCTTC. Protein product: CASRLAGFGEQFF.

The table lists this clonotype with a few counts. This rearrangement joins TRBV12-3 or TRBV12-4 to TRBJ1-5, with 7 positions matching TRBD1. The CDR3 extends over 14 amino acids. Trimming cost V 6 bases and J 6 bases; bases outside gene matches: 8. CDR3 sequence: CASSTGQSTQPQHF. The CDR3 DNA sequence: TGTGCCAGCAGCACGGGACAGTCGACTCAGCCCCAGCATTTT.

V gene TRBV15 combines with J gene TRBJ2-3, with TRBD2 matching 11 bases. The germline CDR1 and CDR2 sequences are LNHNV and YYDKDF (reference sequence). This CDR3 comprises 17 residues. With 3 bases clipped from V and 1 base from J, the junction kept 6 bases outside the gene matches. DNA for the CDR3: TGTGCCACCAGCAGTAGCGGGAGGGGGCGTGGCACAGATACGCAGTATTTT. Its protein is CATSSSGRGRGTDTQYF.

The chain links TRBV5-5 to TRBJ2-3; no definite D call. Germline assignment: CDR1 SGHKS and CDR2 YYEKEE (reference sequence). Deletions cut 4 bases from V and 0 bases from J, with 18 bases between. This CDR3 is 17 amino acids long. The CDR3 bases are TGTGCCAGCAGCCTGGGCGTGGCGCGGTCTAGCACAGATACGCAGTATTTT. Its protein product is CASSLGVARSSTDTQYF.

The chain employs TRBV6-6 and TRBJ2-3; 7 nucleotides align to TRBD2. CDR1 MNHNY and CDR2 SVGAGI come from the germline V gene (reference sequence). This CDR3 spans 13 amino acids. V lost 8 bases and J lost 4; bases outside the gene matches: 6. The chain's CDR3 is CASWGGGADTQYF. In DNA form, the CDR3 reads TGTGCCAGCTGGGGGGGGGGTGCAGATACGCAGTATTTT.